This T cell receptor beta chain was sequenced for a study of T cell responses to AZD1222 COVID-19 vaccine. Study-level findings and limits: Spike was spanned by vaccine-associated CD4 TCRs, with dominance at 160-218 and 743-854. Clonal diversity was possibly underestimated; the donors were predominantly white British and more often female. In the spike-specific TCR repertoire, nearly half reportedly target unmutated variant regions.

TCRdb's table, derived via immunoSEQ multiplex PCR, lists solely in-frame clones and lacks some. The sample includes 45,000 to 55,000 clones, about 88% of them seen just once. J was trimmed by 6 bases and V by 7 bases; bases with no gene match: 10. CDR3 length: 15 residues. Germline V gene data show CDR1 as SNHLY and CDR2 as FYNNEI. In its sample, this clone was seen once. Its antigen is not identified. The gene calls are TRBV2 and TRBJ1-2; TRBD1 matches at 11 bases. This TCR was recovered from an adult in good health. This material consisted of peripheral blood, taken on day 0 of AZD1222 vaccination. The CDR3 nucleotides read TGTGCCAGCAACCATGATAAGGACAGGGGGCATGGCTACACCTTC. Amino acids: CASNHDKDRGHGYTF.